A selection of T cell receptor beta chains follows, all from one sample in a study of blood T cell repertoires in COVID-19. Clones were sequenced by immunoSEQ multiplex PCR, and TCRdb holds only the in-frame ones, with some missing. The sample lists about 180,000 clones, around 80% occurring once. The sequencing sample was made of peripheral blood. These receptors were obtained from an elderly woman with COVID-19, enrolled during active disease. Both conserved end residues are trimmed from each CDR3.

V: TRBV7-9
J: TRBJ1-2
CDR3: ASSWTGGKDYGYT

V: TRBV9
J: TRBJ2-2
CDR3: ASTLGLAGNTGELF

V: TRBV6-2/TRBV6-3
J: TRBJ2-7
CDR3: ASSLAGALYEQY

V: TRBV11-3
J: TRBJ2-3
CDR3: ASSQSRGQGIDTQY

V: TRBV5-1
J: TRBJ2-3
CDR3: ASSPPADTQY

V: TRBV5-1
J: TRBJ1-2
CDR3: ASSLGPPAEVYGYT

V: TRBV27
J: TRBJ2-5
CDR3: ASSLAQGETQY

V: TRBV28
J: TRBJ2-2
CDR3: ASSLVPLLNTGELF

V: TRBV18
J: TRBJ1-1
CDR3: ASSPFLGEVEAF

V: TRBV28
J: TRBJ1-2
CDR3: ASSLNTYGYT

V: TRBV7-2
J: TRBJ2-7
CDR3: ASSPGTIPYEQY

V: TRBV18
J: TRBJ1-1
CDR3: ASSPGSGILGTEAF

V: TRBV5-4
J: TRBJ2-3
CDR3: ASSLEGASTDTQY

V: TRBV18
J: TRBJ1-4
CDR3: ASSPSGRQSEKLF

V: TRBV13
J: TRBJ2-1
CDR3: ASSPGLSSYNEQF

V: TRBV7-9
J: TRBJ2-7
CDR3: ASSLGGLGEQY

V: TRBV3-1/TRBV3-2
J: TRBJ2-5
CDR3: ASTSGAGGQETQY

V: TRBV7-2
J: TRBJ2-7
CDR3: ASSLVAGGPDEQY

V: TRBV28
J: TRBJ2-4
CDR3: ASSQTGALGNIQY

V: TRBV24-1
J: TRBJ2-1
CDR3: ATSATSDSYNEQF

V: TRBV5-6
J: TRBJ2-3
CDR3: ASSLAIEGLAGGFGTQY

V: TRBV30
J: TRBJ1-4
CDR3: AWSEDLLEKLF

V: TRBV29-1
J: TRBJ1-2
CDR3: SVDDRVRYGYT

V: TRBV7-9
J: TRBJ1-1
CDR3: ASTPSGFTEAF

V: TRBV11-2
J: TRBJ1-2
CDR3: ASSLWTGGPKDYGYT

V: TRBV11-2
J: TRBJ2-5
CDR3: ASSFAQQETQY

V: TRBV6-4
J: TRBJ1-6
CDR3: ASSQEESNSPLH

V: TRBV7-2
J: TRBJ1-1
CDR3: ASSLGQPNTEAF

V: TRBV5-6
J: TRBJ1-4
CDR3: ASSLNPGEGMNEKLF

V: TRBV5-1
J: TRBJ2-1
CDR3: ASSPGGSGSYNEQF

V: TRBV18
J: TRBJ2-3
CDR3: ASSPRRGGSVADTQY

V: TRBV5-1
J: TRBJ1-4
CDR3: ASSSGQGIGNEKLF

V: TRBV5-6
J: TRBJ2-1
CDR3: ASSRGLAAPNEQF

V: TRBV2
J: TRBJ1-2
CDR3: ASSRATGVGYT

V: TRBV7-9
J: TRBJ2-3
CDR3: ASSLRGGTDTQY

V: TRBV18
J: TRBJ2-3
CDR3: ASSPNLAGLTDTQY

V: TRBV13
J: TRBJ2-5
CDR3: ASSFSPGAQETQY

V: TRBV24-1
J: TRBJ2-3
CDR3: ATSSPLAESTDTQY

V: TRBV6-5
J: TRBJ2-7
CDR3: ASSYGPGVSYEQY

V: TRBV4-3
J: TRBJ1-5
CDR3: ASSQEQDRGEPQH

V: TRBV5-4
J: TRBJ1-2
CDR3: ASSLDGQGHVSYGYT

V: TRBV28
J: TRBJ2-7
CDR3: ASRNTGAGYEQY

V: TRBV2
J: TRBJ2-3
CDR3: ASSEASGTDTQY

V: TRBV7-2
J: TRBJ2-5
CDR3: ASSLAGTSETQY

V: TRBV4-3
J: TRBJ2-1
CDR3: ASSQVGGGAYNEQF